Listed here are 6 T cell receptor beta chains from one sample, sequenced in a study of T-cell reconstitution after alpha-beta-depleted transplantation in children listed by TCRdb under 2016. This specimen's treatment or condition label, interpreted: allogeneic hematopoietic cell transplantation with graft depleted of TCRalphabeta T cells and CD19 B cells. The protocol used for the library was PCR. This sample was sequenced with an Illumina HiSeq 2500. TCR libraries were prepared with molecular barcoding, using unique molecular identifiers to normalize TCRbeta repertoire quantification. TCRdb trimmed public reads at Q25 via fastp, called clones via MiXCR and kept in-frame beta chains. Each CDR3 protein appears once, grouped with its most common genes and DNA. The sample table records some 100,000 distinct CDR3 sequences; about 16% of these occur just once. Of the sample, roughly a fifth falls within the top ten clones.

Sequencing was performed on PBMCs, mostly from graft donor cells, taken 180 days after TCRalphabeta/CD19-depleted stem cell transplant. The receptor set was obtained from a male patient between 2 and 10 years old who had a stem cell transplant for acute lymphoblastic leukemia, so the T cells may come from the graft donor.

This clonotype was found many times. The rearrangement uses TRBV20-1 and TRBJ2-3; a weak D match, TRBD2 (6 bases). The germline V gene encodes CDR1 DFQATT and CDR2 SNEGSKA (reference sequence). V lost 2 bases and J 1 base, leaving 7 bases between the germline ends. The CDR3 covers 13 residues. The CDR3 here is CSARSGGTDTQYF. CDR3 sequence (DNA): TGCAGTGCTAGATCGGGGGGCACAGATACGCAGTATTTT.

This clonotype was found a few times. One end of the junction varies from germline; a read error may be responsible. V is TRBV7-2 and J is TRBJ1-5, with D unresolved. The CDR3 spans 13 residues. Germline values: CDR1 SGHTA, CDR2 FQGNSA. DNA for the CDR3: TGTGCCAGCACCTTACAGCCCGATCAGCCCCAGCATTTT. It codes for CASTLQPDQPQHF.

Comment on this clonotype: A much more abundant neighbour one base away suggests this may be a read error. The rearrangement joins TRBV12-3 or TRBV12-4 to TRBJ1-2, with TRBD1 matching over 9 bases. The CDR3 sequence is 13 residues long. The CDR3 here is CASSPGTGYGDTF. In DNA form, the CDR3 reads TGTGCCAGCAGTCCTGGGACAGGGTATGGCGACACCTTC.

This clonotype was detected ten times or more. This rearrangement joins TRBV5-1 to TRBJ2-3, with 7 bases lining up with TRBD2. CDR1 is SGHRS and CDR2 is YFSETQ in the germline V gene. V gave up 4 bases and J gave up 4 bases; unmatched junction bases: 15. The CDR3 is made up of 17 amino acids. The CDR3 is CASSLREAGTISDTQYF. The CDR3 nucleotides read TGCGCCAGCAGCCTACGGGAAGCGGGGACGATCTCAGATACGCAGTATTTT. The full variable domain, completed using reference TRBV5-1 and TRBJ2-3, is KAGVTQTPRYLIKTRGQQVTLSCSPISGHRSVSWYQQTPGQGLQFLFEYFSETQRNKGNFPGRFSGRQFSNSRSEMNVSTLELGDSALYLCASSLREAGTISDTQYFGPGTRLTVL.

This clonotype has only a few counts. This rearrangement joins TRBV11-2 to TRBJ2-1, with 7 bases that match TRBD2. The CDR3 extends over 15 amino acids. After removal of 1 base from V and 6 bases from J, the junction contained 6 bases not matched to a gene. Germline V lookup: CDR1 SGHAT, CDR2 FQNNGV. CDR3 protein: CASSLGSGQTNEQFF. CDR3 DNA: TGTGCCAGCAGCTTAGGTAGCGGGCAGACCAATGAGCAGTTCTTC.

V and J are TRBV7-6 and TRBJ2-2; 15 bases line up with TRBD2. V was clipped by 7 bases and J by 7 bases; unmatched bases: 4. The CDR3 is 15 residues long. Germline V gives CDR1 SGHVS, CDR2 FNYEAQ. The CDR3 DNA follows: TGTGCCAGCACCGGACTAGCGGGGGGGAGCGGGGAGCTGTTTTTT. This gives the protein CASTGLAGGSGELFF.